These 24 T cell receptor beta chains were all obtained from the same sample, sequenced in a study of T cell clonotyping in hematopoietic cell transplantation. Clones were read by immunoSEQ multiplex PCR, and TCRdb kept only the in-frame ones, dropping some. The table shows more than 25,000 clones, with under 85% occurring only once. Time point defined: recipient sample about 28 days before transplant, after cytoreduction. The material sequenced was peripheral blood mononuclear cells, taken before stem cell transplant. These receptors originate from a man aged 50 to 60 with myelodysplastic syndrome. Some clones in this sample may be carry-over from other donors' samples.

This clone has more than one count but fewer than ten. The rearrangement links TRBV5-6 to TRBJ1-1, with D maybe TRBD1 (5 bases). Trimming pared 3 bases from V and 2 bases from J, leaving 14 bases between. Germline values: CDR1 SGHDT, CDR2 YYEEEE. This CDR3 has 15 amino acids. CDR3 region: CASSWERQLNTEAFF. The CDR3 DNA reads as TGTGCCAGCAGCTGGGAACGACAGTTAAACACTGAAGCTTTCTTT.

This chain links TRBV30 with TRBJ2-7; TRBD1 aligns across 7 bases. The CDR3 extends over 14 amino acids. The J segment lost 3 bases and the V segment lost 4 bases, leaving 9 bases of the junction unmatched. Germline V lookup: CDR1 GTSNPN, CDR2 SVGIG (reference sequence). The CDR3 here is CAWTPRDSNYEQYF. The CDR3 nucleotides are TGTGCCTGGACTCCCCGGGACAGTAACTACGAGCAGTACTTC.

CDR3 region: CASSALAGGGNEQFF. The CDR3 region has the DNA TGTGCCAGCAGCGCACTAGCGGGAGGTGGCAATGAGCAGTTCTTC. The chain combines TRBV2 with TRBJ2-1; 12 nucleotides agree with TRBD2. Germline-derived CDR1 and CDR2 are SNHLY and FYNNEI. Losses at the gene ends were 6 bases for V and 6 bases for J; bases not matched to a gene: 6. The CDR3 runs to 15 residues.

The chain combines TRBV6-1 with TRBJ1-2; possible D gene TRBD1, 6 bases. V dropped 4 bases and J dropped 4 bases, with 10 bases sitting between them. Germline V gene sequence: CDR1 MNHNS, CDR2 SASEGT. This CDR3 contains 13 residues. The CDR3 bases are TGTGCCAGCAGTGTCGACAGGTCCTATGGCTACACCTTC. This codes for CASSVDRSYGYTF.

This chain joins TRBV27 and TRBJ1-2; weak D call: TRBD1 (5 bases). Trimming removed 8 bases from V and 6 bases from J, with 16 bases in between. In germline, CDR1 is MNHEY, CDR2 SMNVEV (reference sequence). The CDR3 runs 13 residues. The CDR3 here is CASPPKGPHGYTF. In DNA form, the CDR3 reads TGTGCCAGCCCCCCCAAGGGACCGCATGGCTACACCTTC.

This rearrangement joins TRBV6-1 to TRBJ1-6, with unresolved D. Germline CDR1 and CDR2: MNHNS and SASEGT. CDR3 length equals 14 residues. The V and J ends lost 2 bases and 7 bases respectively, with 9 bases between them. DNA for the CDR3: TGTGCCAGCAGTGAATTGGCAGGAAATTCACCCCTCCACTTT. This encodes CASSELAGNSPLHF.

The chain couples TRBV6-5 to TRBJ1-1; tentative D call: TRBD1 (6 bases). Trimming took off 1 base at V and 8 bases at J, with 14 bases between the two ends. This CDR3 has 14 residues. Germline V gene data show CDR1 as MNHEY and CDR2 as SVGAGI. CDR3 coding DNA: TGTGCCAGCAGTTACTACTCGGGGGGACAAGAAGCTTTCTTT. Its protein is CASSYYSGGQEAFF.

The J gene is TRBJ1-5, the V gene TRBV5-8; unclear D gene. V lost 3 bases and J lost 3, with 7 bases in between. This CDR3 is 13 amino acids long. Germline CDR1 reads SGHTS; CDR2 reads YDEGEE. The CDR3 spells CASSSRPNQPQHF. For the CDR3, the DNA is TGTGCCAGCAGCTCCCGGCCCAATCAGCCCCAGCATTTT.

The chain combines TRBV19 with TRBJ2-2; D unclear. The germline CDR1 and CDR2 sequences are LNHDA and SQIVND (reference sequence). This CDR3 comprises 13 residues. V dropped 4 bases and J dropped 7 bases, with 10 bases sitting between them. The CDR3 sequence is CASSRTARGELFF. The CDR3 nucleotides read TGTGCCAGTAGTAGGACCGCGCGCGGGGAGCTGTTTTTT. Full variable domain (remainder filled in from reference TRBV19 and TRBJ2-2): DGGITQSPKYLFRKEGQNVTLSCEQNLNHDAMYWYRQDPGQGLRLIYYSQIVNDFQKGDIAEGYSVSREKKESFPLTVTSAQKNPTAFYLCASSRTARGELFFGEGSRLTVL.

This chain links TRBV5-1 with TRBJ2-1; maybe TRBD2 (6 bases). The V end was cut by 4 bases, the J end by 7 bases, with 9 bases between. Per germline, CDR1 SGHRS and CDR2 YFSETQ. This CDR3 is 12 amino acids long. CDR3 amino acids: CASSPGRNEQFF. The CDR3 bases are TGCGCCAGCAGCCCCGGGAGAAATGAGCAGTTCTTC.

This chain connects TRBV7-9 to TRBJ1-2; no clear D. Germline-derived CDR1 and CDR2 are SEHNR and FQNEAQ (reference sequence). The CDR3 runs to 15 residues. Trimming pared 11 bases from V and 0 bases from J, leaving 19 bases between. CDR3 amino acids: CASQSAPEANYGYTF. In DNA form, the CDR3 reads TGTGCCTCCCAGTCGGCTCCGGAAGCTAACTATGGCTACACCTTC.

This CDR3 is CASIPLGGAYNEQFF. The CDR3 coding sequence is TGTGCCAGCATCCCCCTGGGGGGGGCCTACAATGAGCAGTTCTTC. J is TRBJ2-1 and V is TRBV6-5, with 7 bases identical to TRBD2. This CDR3 contains 15 residues. Trimming took 7 bases from V and 2 from J; bases not matched to a gene: 8. CDR1 is MNHEY and CDR2 is SVGAGI in the germline V gene.

This sequence joins TRBV28 and TRBJ2-3, with 7 bases fitting TRBD2. The CDR3 has 15 amino acids. Germline values: CDR1 MDHEN, CDR2 SYDVKM. The J segment lost 11 bases and the V segment lost 6 bases, leaving 17 bases of the junction unmatched. CDR3 bases: TGTGCCAGCAGCCCGGACCCTAGTGGGAGGGCCCGGCAGTATTTT. Protein: CASSPDPSGRARQYF.

The rearrangement joins TRBV5-1 to TRBJ2-3; 7 bases fit TRBD2. Germline CDR1 is SGHRS and CDR2 is YFSETQ. V was clipped by 6 bases and J by 0 bases; unmatched bases: 1. This CDR3 contains 13 residues. CDR3 bases: TGCGCCAGCAACGGGGGGAGCACAGATACGCAGTATTTT. Translating it yields CASNGGSTDTQYF.

The chain combines TRBV5-6 with TRBJ2-3, with D unclear. The germline V and J ends were trimmed by 3 bases and 1 base, with 6 bases remaining between them. CDR1 and CDR2 (germline): SGHDT, YYEEEE. The CDR3 contains 13 residues. The chain's CDR3 is CASSSSGTDTQYF. CDR3 in DNA: TGTGCCAGCAGCTCAAGCGGCACAGATACGCAGTATTTT.

The rearrangement uses TRBV19 and TRBJ2-3; D gene unclear. The V end was cut by 4 bases, the J end by 6 bases, with 5 bases between. The germline V gene encodes CDR1 LNHDA and CDR2 SQIVND (reference sequence). The CDR3 runs 11 residues. For the CDR3, the DNA is TGTGCCAGTAGTAGGGCGGATACGCAGTATTTT. It translates to CASSRADTQYF. The full variable domain, its missing parts supplied by reference TRBV19 and TRBJ2-3, is DGGITQSPKYLFRKEGQNVTLSCEQNLNHDAMYWYRQDPGQGLRLIYYSQIVNDFQKGDIAEGYSVSREKKESFPLTVTSAQKNPTAFYLCASSRADTQYFGPGTRLTVL.

This rearrangement joins TRBV6-1 to TRBJ2-7; 10 bases are a match to TRBD1. Germline lookup yields CDR1 MNHNS and CDR2 SASEGT. The CDR3 loop spans 14 amino acids. Trimming at V came to 5 bases and at J to 5 bases, leaving 6 bases not matched to a gene. CDR3 sequence (DNA): TGTGCCAGCAGTCCGCGACAGGGGGCGGACGAGCAGTACTTC. Its protein is CASSPRQGADEQYF.

This chain links TRBV6-6 with TRBJ2-7, with D possibly matching TRBD2 (6 bases). V was clipped by 0 bases and J by 5 bases, with 8 bases between them. Looked up from germline, CDR1 is MNHNY and CDR2 is SVGAGI (reference sequence). This CDR3 comprises 13 residues. The chain's CDR3 is CASSYSGTHEQYF. The CDR3 bases are TGTGCCAGCAGTTACTCGGGGACTCACGAGCAGTACTTC.

This clone appeared once. CDR3 sequence: CASSLEASSYEQYF. For the CDR3, the DNA is TGTGCCAGCAGCTTAGAGGCTAGCTCCTACGAGCAGTACTTC. The chain has TRBV7-2 and TRBJ2-7; D not resolved. The V gene lost 1 base and the J gene lost 0 bases, with 7 bases spanning the gap. CDR1 and CDR2 (germline): SGHTA, FQGNSA. This CDR3 is 14 amino acids long.

V and J are TRBV2 and TRBJ2-1; 10 bases are a match to TRBD1. V was pared by 4 bases and J by 7 bases, with 4 bases of the junction left unmatched. The CDR3 has 14 amino acids. Germline V gene sequence: CDR1 SNHLY, CDR2 FYNNEI. The CDR3 region is CASSGDRGGNEQFF. CDR3 DNA: TGTGCCAGCAGTGGGGACAGGGGCGGGAATGAGCAGTTCTTC.

The V gene is TRBV4-1, the J gene TRBJ2-7; possible D gene TRBD1, 5 bases. Per the germline V gene, CDR1 is MGHRA and CDR2 is YSYEKL. The V end lost 1 base, the J end lost 3 bases, and 13 bases lay between the germline ends. The CDR3 runs 15 residues. The chain's CDR3 is CASSQATRDSYEQYF. The CDR3 bases are TGCGCCAGCAGCCAAGCTACCAGAGACAGCTACGAGCAGTACTTC.

The chain has TRBV25-1 and TRBJ2-7; 7 positions match TRBD1. The germline V gene has CDR1 MGHDK and CDR2 SYGVNS. J gave up 0 bases and V 2 bases, and 1 base lay outside the gene matches. The CDR3 length is 14 residues. The CDR3 loop is CASSEDRASYEQYF. The CDR3, as DNA: TGTGCCAGCAGTGAAGACAGGGCCTCCTACGAGCAGTACTTC.

This clone was counted once. The V gene is TRBV30, the J gene TRBJ2-7; 8 bases match TRBD1. This CDR3 has 14 amino acids. CDR1 is GTSNPN and CDR2 is SVGIG in the germline V gene (reference sequence). Trimming at V came to 1 base and at J to 3 bases, leaving 5 bases not matched to a gene. This CDR3 is CAWSETGTGYEQYF. DNA of the CDR3: TGTGCCTGGAGTGAAACTGGGACAGGCTACGAGCAGTACTTC.

This chain uses TRBV2 with TRBJ1-2; unclear D gene. V gave up 4 bases and J gave up 5 bases, with 11 bases separating them. CDR3 size: 13 residues. Germline V gene data show CDR1 as SNHLY and CDR2 as FYNNEI. The CDR3 spells CASSVTEGYGYTF. The CDR3 DNA reads as TGTGCCAGCAGTGTAACCGAAGGATATGGCTACACCTTC.